These 32 T cell receptor beta chains were all obtained from the same sample, sequenced in a study of cytomegalovirus exposure and HLA in healthy donors. PCR employed 60 Vbeta and 13 Jbeta primers. Method: immunoSEQ multiplex PCR; TCRdb's copy keeps in-frame clones and lacks some. The data contain roughly 100,000 clones, 12% of them singletons. The material sequenced was PBMCs. All receptors come from a man aged 40-49 years in good health and CMV-seropositive.

The V call is TRBV12-5, the J call TRBJ2-1; TRBD1 matches at 7 bases. This CDR3 is 16 amino acids long. The junction had 4 bases not matched to a gene; V was cut back by 0 bases and J by 2 bases. Germline CDR1 reads LGHNT; CDR2 reads FRNRAP. Here the CDR3 DNA reads TGTGCTAGTGGTTTGGTACAGGGGAAGGCCTACAATGAGCAGTTCTTC. This sequence encodes CASGLVQGKAYNEQFF.

This clone came up a few times. The rearrangement uses TRBV21-1 and TRBJ2-2; the DNA was not used to check the table's D call, TRBD1. TRBV21-1 constitutes a pseudogene. This CDR3 region has 15 residues. CDR3 region: CASSLYRRGTGELFF. CDR3 nucleotide sequence: TGTGCCAGCAGCCTCTACAGGAGAGGCACCGGGGAGCTGTTTTTT.

This clone has only a few counts. The chain couples TRBV6-5 to TRBJ2-2; 7 nucleotides agree with TRBD1. This CDR3 comprises 14 residues. Germline CDR1 reads MNHEY; CDR2 reads SVGAGI. V gave up 5 bases and J gave up 1 base; unmatched junction bases: 1. CDR3 region: CASSRQGNTGELFF. DNA of the CDR3: TGTGCCAGCAGTAGACAGGGGAACACCGGGGAGCTGTTTTTT.

J is TRBJ2-2 and V is TRBV6-1, with TRBD2 identical over 7 bases. CDR1 and CDR2 (germline): MNHNS, SASEGT. The V gene end was trimmed by 3 bases and the J gene end by 4 bases; junction bases not matched to a gene: 5. This CDR3 comprises 15 residues. Written as DNA, the CDR3 is TGTGCCAGCAGTGAGCCAGGGAGGGTCACCGGGGAGCTGTTTTTT. Its translation is CASSEPGRVTGELFF.

The chain combines TRBV7-9 with TRBJ1-3; D may be TRBD1 (6 bases). Germline V gene sequence: CDR1 SEHNR, CDR2 FQNEAQ (reference sequence). CDR3 length: 15 residues. V was shortened by 5 bases and J by 8 bases, with 19 bases between the two germline ends. The CDR3 nucleotides are TGTGCCAGCAGCAGTGAGGCGGACAGTAAGGACACCATATATTTT. It is translated as CASSSEADSKDTIYF. Drawing the rest from reference TRBV7-9 and TRBJ1-3, the complete variable domain is DTGVSQNPRHKITKRGQNVTFRCDPISEHNRLYWYRQTLGQGPEFLTYFQNEAQLEKSRLLSDRFSAERPKGSFSTLEIQRTEQGDSAMYLCASSSEADSKDTIYFGEGSWLTVV.

The gene calls are TRBV14 and TRBJ2-1; TRBD1 matches at 9 bases. The CDR3 spans 22 residues. CDR1 and CDR2 (germline): SGHDN, FVKESK. Trimming cost V 0 bases and J 3 bases; bases outside gene matches: 21. The CDR3 DNA reads TGTGCCAGCAGCCAAGATTCCTACTTGATAAGTGCCGGGACAGGGCGCTACAATGAGCAGTTCTTC. Protein: CASSQDSYLISAGTGRYNEQFF.

This clone was seen only a few times. V and J are TRBV27 and TRBJ1-2, with D hard to call. The CDR3 is made up of 14 amino acids. Looked up from germline, CDR1 is MNHEY and CDR2 is SMNVEV (reference sequence). Trimming pared 3 bases from V and 6 bases from J, leaving 14 bases between. DNA for the CDR3: TGTGCCAGCAGTTTTCAGTCAGGATGGGATGGCTACACCTTC. It codes for CASSFQSGWDGYTF.

This clone occurred a few times. V and J are TRBV5-4 and TRBJ2-1; 10 positions match TRBD2. This CDR3 has 17 residues. Trimming at V came to 1 base and at J to 0 bases, leaving 4 bases not matched to a gene. The germline gives CDR1 SGHNT, CDR2 YYREEE (reference sequence). The CDR3 region is CASSLRASGSSYNEQFF. The CDR3, as DNA: TGTGCCAGCAGCTTGCGGGCTAGCGGGAGCTCCTACAATGAGCAGTTCTTC. Variable domain in full (rest from reference TRBV5-4 and TRBJ2-1): ETGVTQSPTHLIKTRGQQVTLRCSSQSGHNTVSWYQQALGQGPQFIFQYYREEENGRGNFPPRFSGLQFPNYSSELNVNALELDDSALYLCASSLRASGSSYNEQFFGPGTRLTVL.

There are a few counts of this clone. The genes are TRBV4-3 and TRBJ1-6; D possibly corresponds to TRBD1 (5 bases). Germline CDR1 is LGHNA and CDR2 is YSLEER. V lost 4 bases to trimming and J lost 10 bases, with 17 bases between them. The CDR3 length is 15 residues. The CDR3 is CASSPTGGVNSPLHF. The CDR3 bases are TGCGCCAGCAGCCCCACGGGAGGGGTGAACTCACCCCTCCACTTT.

This clone was seen a handful of times. The rearrangement joins TRBV13 to TRBJ2-4; 8 positions agree with TRBD1. J gave up 1 base and V 3 bases, and 17 bases lay outside the gene matches. This CDR3 has 20 amino acids. Germline V gives CDR1 PRHDT, CDR2 FYEKMQ (reference sequence). The CDR3 coding sequence is TGTGCCAGCAGCTTGGTTTCAGGACAGGGAAGGGCGGCCGCCAAAAACATTCAGTACTTC. Encoded protein: CASSLVSGQGRAAAKNIQYF.

This chain links TRBV10-3 with TRBJ2-3; 7 nucleotides align to TRBD2. The CDR3 totals 15 residues. V gave up 2 bases and J gave up 1 base; unmatched junction bases: 3. The germline V gene encodes CDR1 ENHRY and CDR2 SYGVKD. This CDR3 reads CAISEGLEGTDTQYF. DNA of the CDR3: TGTGCCATCAGTGAGGGACTAGAGGGCACAGATACGCAGTATTTT.

This clone came up a few times. This rearrangement joins TRBV29-1 to TRBJ2-2; D may be TRBD2 (7 bases). The CDR3 is made up of 15 amino acids. Germline assignment: CDR1 SQVTM and CDR2 ANQGSEA. V lost 5 bases to trimming and J lost 7 bases, with 20 bases between them. CDR3 in amino acids: CSVRAGGRGFGELFF. In nucleotides, the CDR3 is TGCAGCGTTCGGGCCGGGGGGCGGGGGTTCGGGGAGCTGTTTTTT.

The chain links TRBV6-1 to TRBJ2-3; TRBD1 might be the D (5 bases). The CDR3 is made up of 15 amino acids. The germline V and J ends were trimmed by 6 bases and 2 bases, with 15 bases remaining between them. Germline values: CDR1 MNHNS, CDR2 SASEGT. The CDR3 loop reads CASRADSAFTDTQYF. In nucleotides, the CDR3 is TGTGCCAGCAGAGCTGACAGTGCATTCACAGATACGCAGTATTTT.

There are a few counts of this clone. The genes are TRBV2 and TRBJ2-5; 13 bases map to TRBD2. TRBJ2-7 matches the DNA end more closely, so the J call is doubtful. The CDR3 contains 18 residues. The germline V gene has CDR1 SNHLY and CDR2 FYNNEI. CDR3 bases: TGTGCCAGCAGTGAAGCGCGAGGACTAGCGGGAGCGGCCTACGAGCAGTACTTC. Translated: CASSEARGLAGAAYEQYF.

This chain joins TRBV5-1 and TRBJ2-1; 14 bases fit TRBD2. Germline-derived CDR1 and CDR2 are SGHRS and YFSETQ. The junction had 12 bases not matched to a gene; V was cut back by 3 bases and J by 1 base. The CDR3 totals 20 residues. CDR3 in DNA: TGCGCCAGCAGCTGGGGACTAGCGGGAGAGGGAAAAGGTTCCTACAATGAGCAGTTCTTC. It yields the protein CASSWGLAGEGKGSYNEQFF. Supplemented by reference TRBV5-1 and TRBJ2-1, the full variable domain reads KAGVTQTPRYLIKTRGQQVTLSCSPISGHRSVSWYQQTPGQGLQFLFEYFSETQRNKGNFPGRFSGRQFSNSRSEMNVSTLELGDSALYLCASSWGLAGEGKGSYNEQFFGPGTRLTVL.

This sequence joins TRBV7-2 and TRBJ2-1, with 9 bases fitting TRBD2. The length of the CDR3 is 17 residues. Germline V gene sequence: CDR1 SGHTA, CDR2 FQGNSA. After removal of 3 bases from V and 9 bases from J, the junction contained 15 bases not matched to a gene. The CDR3 DNA follows: TGTGCCAGCAGCTTGGGGCCTCTGGCGGGAGGGCCAGGTGAGCAGTTCTTC. This sequence encodes CASSLGPLAGGPGEQFF.

This clone was seen a few times. The chain employs TRBV7-9 and TRBJ2-2; maybe TRBD2 (5 bases). The CDR3 sequence is 15 residues long. Trimming stripped 5 bases from V and 6 bases from J, with 16 bases between. Germline CDR1 and CDR2: SEHNR and FQNEAQ (reference sequence). The CDR3: CASSPWEKWSGELFF. In DNA, the CDR3 is TGTGCCAGCAGCCCTTGGGAGAAATGGTCCGGGGAGCTGTTTTTT.

In its sample, this clone was seen a few times. V and J are TRBV5-5 and TRBJ2-7; D is uncertain. The V end was cut by 1 base, the J end by 5 bases, with 7 bases between. Germline V gene sequence: CDR1 SGHKS, CDR2 YYEKEE (reference sequence). The CDR3 has 12 residues. The DNA for the CDR3 is TGTGCCAGCAGCTTGTGGAGCGACGAGCAGTACTTC. Translation: CASSLWSDEQYF.

This sequence joins TRBV7-9 and TRBJ1-2; D possibly corresponds to TRBD1 (5 bases). CDR1 is SEHNR, CDR2 FQNEAQ, per germline (reference sequence). The CDR3 extends over 15 amino acids. V dropped 0 bases and J dropped 4 bases, with 12 bases sitting between them. The CDR3 DNA reads as TGTGCCAGCAGCTTAGCCGGGGAGGGGATCTATGGCTACACCTTC. It codes for CASSLAGEGIYGYTF.

There are a few counts of this clone. The chain has TRBV7-9 and TRBJ1-6; 9 bases are shared with TRBD1. The germline CDR1 and CDR2 sequences are SEHNR and FQNEAQ (reference sequence). The CDR3 sequence is 14 residues long. The V segment lost 8 bases and the J segment 9 bases; nucleotides outside the gene matches: 8. The CDR3 region is CASGATGGGSPLHF. CDR3 in DNA: TGTGCCAGCGGGGCCACAGGGGGCGGTTCACCCCTCCACTTT.

This sequence joins TRBV29-1 and TRBJ1-3; D gene ambiguous. The length of the CDR3 is 15 residues. Trimming cost V 0 bases and J 0 bases, with 9 bases left between them. Per germline, CDR1 SQVTM and CDR2 ANQGSEA. The CDR3 loop reads CSVEDPTSSGNTIYF. The CDR3 DNA is TGCAGCGTTGAAGATCCAACGAGCTCTGGAAACACCATATATTTT.

This clone was detected only a few times. This CDR3 reads CASSSGELAGVRFF. CDR3 DNA sequence: TGTGCCAGCAGCTCAGGGGAACTAGCGGGAGTACGATTCTTC. The chain is built from TRBV9 and TRBJ2-1, with 11 bases fitting TRBD2. The CDR3 spans 14 residues. Per germline, CDR1 SGDLS and CDR2 YYNGEE. With 4 bases clipped from V and 16 bases from J, the junction kept 13 bases outside the gene matches.

This sequence joins TRBV11-2 and TRBJ2-7, with TRBD1 matching over 7 bases. Germline V gene sequence: CDR1 SGHAT, CDR2 FQNNGV. The CDR3 contains 15 residues. The V and J ends lost 4 bases and 4 bases, in that order; junction bases with no gene match: 10. The CDR3 DNA follows: TGTGCCAGCAGCTCTTCGCCGGGGACAGCGTACGAGCAGTACTTC. Translation: CASSSSPGTAYEQYF.

This clone was detected only a few times. DNA of the CDR3: TGTGCTAGTGGTCCCCGGGACAGGGGCAATGAGCAGTTCTTC. It specifies CASGPRDRGNEQFF. The chain employs TRBV12-5 and TRBJ2-1; 10 bases fit TRBD1. V dropped 5 bases and J dropped 6; count of bases not matched to a gene: 4. This CDR3 is built from 14 residues. From germline, CDR1 is LGHNT and CDR2 FRNRAP.

This sequence joins TRBV5-1 and TRBJ1-1; D gene unclear. The CDR3 contains 17 residues. The ends were cut back, 0 bases at V and 5 bases at J, with 20 bases in the middle. In germline, CDR1 is SGHRS, CDR2 YFSETQ. The CDR3 region has the DNA TGCGCCAGCAGCTTGGGGGTTTTTACTCGCGGAGGGACTGAAGCTTTCTTT. Translating gives CASSLGVFTRGGTEAFF.

The V gene is TRBV30, the J gene TRBJ2-7; D might be TRBD1 (5 bases). The CDR3 runs 11 residues. V lost 0 bases to trimming and J lost 7 bases, with 7 bases between them. Germline values: CDR1 GTSNPN, CDR2 SVGIG (reference sequence). The CDR3 nucleotides read TGTGCCTGGAGTGTACGGACAGAGCAGTACTTC. Residues: CAWSVRTEQYF. Supplemented by reference TRBV30 and TRBJ2-7, the full variable domain reads SQTIHQWPATLVQPVGSPLSLECTVEGTSNPNLYWYRQAAGRGLQLLFYSVGIGQISSEVPQNLSASRPQDRQFILSSKKLLLSDSGFYLCAWSVRTEQYFGPGTRLTVT.

The J gene is TRBJ2-2, the V gene TRBV25-1, with D tentatively TRBD2 (5 bases). V was cut by 4 bases and J by 1 base, with 13 bases left in between. Germline CDR1 reads MGHDK; CDR2 reads SYGVNS. There are 16 residues in the CDR3. CDR3 region: CASSAGVALNTGELFF. CDR3 DNA: TGTGCCAGCAGTGCAGGAGTAGCGCTGAACACCGGGGAGCTGTTTTTT.

The chain combines TRBV6-5 with TRBJ2-7, with a tentative D call TRBD1 (5 bases). V was clipped by 10 bases and J by 3 bases, with 16 bases between them. The CDR3 loop spans 13 amino acids. In germline, CDR1 is MNHEY, CDR2 SVGAGI. The DNA of the CDR3 is TGTGCCACACAAAGACAGCTTGGCTACGAGCAGTACTTC. Its translation: CATQRQLGYEQYF.

The gene calls are TRBV6-5 and TRBJ2-3; perhaps TRBD2 as D (6 bases). V was trimmed by 0 bases and J by 5 bases, leaving 12 bases between them. Germline V lookup: CDR1 MNHEY, CDR2 SVGAGI. The CDR3 has 15 amino acids. The CDR3 loop reads CASSYSRRVVDTQYF. The CDR3 DNA reads as TGTGCCAGCAGTTACTCCAGGAGGGTAGTAGATACGCAGTATTTT.

This clone occurred a few times. This chain uses TRBV4-3 with TRBJ2-3; TRBD1 matches at 7 bases. The V and J ends lost 0 bases and 5 bases, in that order; junction bases with no gene match: 11. The V gene's germline CDR1 is LGHNA and CDR2 YSLEER. This CDR3 contains 17 residues. CDR3 in amino acids: CASSQEYRGQMGDTQYF. Written as DNA, the CDR3 is TGCGCCAGCAGCCAAGAGTACAGGGGTCAAATGGGAGATACGCAGTATTTT.

This clone was observed a few times. The chain links TRBV4-3 to TRBJ2-2; tentatively, D is TRBD2 (6 bases). CDR3 size: 17 residues. Trimming left V 3 bases short and J 6 bases short, with 20 bases between. CDR1 is LGHNA and CDR2 is YSLEER in the germline V gene. The chain's CDR3 is CASSHPGGAGLPGELFF. CDR3 sequence (DNA): TGCGCCAGCAGCCACCCTGGGGGAGCGGGCCTGCCCGGGGAGCTGTTTTTT.

V usage is TRBV30 and J usage is TRBJ1-1; 7 bases line up with TRBD1. CDR1 and CDR2 (germline): GTSNPN, SVGIG (reference sequence). There are 16 residues in the CDR3. With 5 bases clipped from V and 3 bases from J, the junction kept 15 bases outside the gene matches. The CDR3 DNA sequence: TGTGCCTGGTCTAGGGGGCGGGAAAAAAGAGACACTGAAGCTTTCTTT. This codes for CAWSRGREKRDTEAFF.